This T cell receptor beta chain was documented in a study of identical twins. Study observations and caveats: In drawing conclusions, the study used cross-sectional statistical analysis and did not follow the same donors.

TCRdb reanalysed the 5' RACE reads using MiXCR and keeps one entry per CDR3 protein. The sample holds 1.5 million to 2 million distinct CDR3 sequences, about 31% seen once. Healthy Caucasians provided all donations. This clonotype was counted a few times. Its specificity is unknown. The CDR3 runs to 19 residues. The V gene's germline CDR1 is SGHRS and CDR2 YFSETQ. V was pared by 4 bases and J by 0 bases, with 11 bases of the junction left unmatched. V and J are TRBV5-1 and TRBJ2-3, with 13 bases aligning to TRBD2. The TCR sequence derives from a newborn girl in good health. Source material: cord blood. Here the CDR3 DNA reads TGCGCCAGCAGCGCTGGACTAGCGGGAGCGCCCCGTAGCACAGATACGCAGTATTTT. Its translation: CASSAGLAGAPRSTDTQYF.